Below, one TCR beta chain is given with its context. Using a J-beta primer mix together with a sample-barcoded 5' primer, a second PCR was run for about 6 to 11 cycles. Each cDNA molecule, via a template-switch adaptor with 12 random nucleotides, was tagged. TCRdb recomputed calls from the 5' RACE reads with MiXCR, one row per CDR3 protein. The table shows about 680,000 distinct CDR3 sequences, with 49% occurring only once. The CDR3 is 14 amino acids. CDR1 is SNHLY, CDR2 FYNNEI, per germline. V was trimmed by 1 base and J by 9 bases, leaving 13 bases between them. This sample is part of a study of blood T cells in healthy people across ages.

The sequenced material came from blood. This clonotype was sampled from a woman aged 60-75 years in good health. This chain joins TRBV2 and TRBJ2-1; the D call may be TRBD1 or TRBD2 (6 bases each). DNA of the CDR3: TGTGCCAGCAGTGAAGATGGGGGGCATGGTGAGCAGTTCTTC. Encoded protein: CASSEDGGHGEQFF.